This T cell receptor (beta chain) was captured by sequencing in a study of human T cells and chemical hapten exposure. Time point defined: patch test 2, 6 weeks after DPC sensitization. Treatment reported: therapeutic diphenylcyclopropenone sensitization with weekly scalp DPC. This clonotype was seen repeatedly, ten times or more. Each CDR3 protein is one row after TCRdb ran MiXCR on the RACE reads. This sample has over 35,000 distinct CDR3 sequences, with around 9% found just once. This receptor was identified in a woman between 40 and 55 years old with alopecia areata. Some clones in this sample may be carry-over from other donors' samples. The sample was whole blood, taken in connection with sensitization to the hapten diphenylcyclopropenone (DPC).

The CDR3 region is CASSSFSTGLSGANVLTF. As DNA, the CDR3 is TGCGCCAGCAGCTCCTTCTCGACAGGACTCTCTGGGGCCAACGTCCTGACTTTC. The chain links TRBV5-1 to TRBJ2-6; TRBD1 is a possible D gene (6 bases). This CDR3 is built from 18 residues. V lost 3 bases to trimming and J lost 0 bases, with 16 bases between them. The germline gives CDR1 SGHRS, CDR2 YFSETQ.